The 25 T cell receptor beta chains below were found in one sample sequenced in a study of shared clonotypes between healthy human individuals. Profiling relied on immunoSEQ multiplex PCR, and the TCRdb table lists in-frame clones only, not all of them. The table shows 2 million to 2.5 million clones, with about 94% occurring only once. Naive CD8 cells comprised CD45RO-negative, CCR7-positively selected cells, excluding terminally differentiated effector memory CD45RA+ cells. The sample taken for sequencing was naive CD8+ T cells sorted from blood. These receptors originate from a young man in good health.

On this clone itself: This same CDR3 is encoded by further DNA sequences in the sample. The J gene is TRBJ2-7, the V gene TRBV9, with 7 bases aligning to TRBD1. CDR1 is SGDLS and CDR2 is YYNGEE in the germline V gene. The CDR3 extends over 15 amino acids. The junction had 7 bases not matched to a gene; V was cut back by 4 bases and J by 0 bases. The CDR3 region has the DNA TGTGCCAGCAGCCCCTCCCCAGGGGGCTCCTACGAGCAGTACTTC. Encoded protein: CASSPSPGGSYEQYF.

V is TRBV13 and J is TRBJ2-1; D uncertain. There are 15 residues in the CDR3. V lost 5 bases to trimming and J lost 4 bases, with 15 bases between them. Germline lookup yields CDR1 PRHDT and CDR2 FYEKMQ (reference sequence). CDR3 region: CASSPLGSDYNEQFF. CDR3 DNA: TGTGCCAGCAGCCCGTTGGGATCTGATTACAATGAGCAGTTCTTC.

The V gene is TRBV14, the J gene TRBJ2-7; the D is unclear. Germline V gene data show CDR1 as SGHDN and CDR2 as FVKESK. The CDR3 contains 15 residues. Between the trimmed V and J ends, which lost 1 base and 7 bases, there was a span of 17 bases. The DNA of the CDR3 is TGTGCCAGCAGCCAAGGAGACCCGTTGACAAAAGAGCAGTACTTC. This translates into CASSQGDPLTKEQYF.

As to this clone: At the DNA level, this CDR3 is encoded by other sequences in the same sample as well. The chain recombines TRBV11-2 with TRBJ2-7; D is undetermined. CDR1 and CDR2 (germline): SGHAT, FQNNGV. V gave up 1 base and J gave up 4 bases, with 11 bases separating them. The CDR3 spans 14 residues. CDR3 sequence: CASSLVTGPYEQYF. The CDR3 DNA sequence: TGTGCCAGCAGCTTAGTGACGGGCCCGTACGAGCAGTACTTC.

The rearrangement joins TRBV4-1 to TRBJ2-7, with a possible D match to TRBD1 (6 bases). In germline, CDR1 is MGHRA, CDR2 YSYEKL. V was pared by 6 bases and J by 1 base, with 16 bases between. The CDR3 sequence is 15 residues long. DNA of the CDR3: TGCGCCAGCAGATGGGAACAGGGCGGATCCTACGAGCAGTACTTC. Protein product: CASRWEQGGSYEQYF.

The V gene is TRBV6-5, the J gene TRBJ1-2, with unresolved D. Trimming took 6 bases from V and 7 from J, leaving 9 bases between them. The CDR3 extends over 11 amino acids. Germline V gene lookup returns CDR1 MNHEY and CDR2 SVGAGI. The CDR3 nucleotides are TGTGCCAGCAGCGATTCGGGTGGCTACACCTTC. The encoded protein is CASSDSGGYTF.

The chain is built from TRBV29-1 and TRBJ2-7; D gene uncertain. Trimming left V 7 bases short and J 2 bases short, with 3 bases between. The V gene's germline CDR1 is SQVTM and CDR2 ANQGSEA. The CDR3 sequence is 9 residues long. CDR3 sequence reads: CSAPYEQYF. The CDR3 DNA follows: TGCAGCGCCCCCTACGAGCAGTACTTC.

The chain uses TRBV5-1 and TRBJ2-5, with TRBD2 as a possible D gene (7 bases). Germline-derived CDR1 and CDR2 are SGHRS and YFSETQ. V was shortened by 6 bases and J by 5 bases, with 17 bases between the two germline ends. There are 14 residues in the CDR3. CDR3 sequence reads: CASTSGGLGETQYF. The CDR3 nucleotides read TGCGCCAGCACCTCGGGGGGCCTCGGGGAGACCCAGTACTTC.

This clone was seen just once. The V gene is TRBV6-5, the J gene TRBJ1-1, with a weak D call TRBD1 (5 bases). V was trimmed by 8 bases and J by 4 bases, leaving 14 bases between them. CDR1 is MNHEY, CDR2 SVGAGI, per germline. The CDR3 is made up of 13 amino acids. The DNA for the CDR3 is TGTGCCAGCGGACTCCCGGGGGGCACTGAAGCTTTCTTT. It codes for CASGLPGGTEAFF.

This chain links TRBV6-1 with TRBJ2-7; TRBD1 agrees at 9 bases. Germline loops: CDR1 MNHNS, CDR2 SASEGT. V lost 5 bases and J lost 2; bases outside the gene matches: 4. This CDR3 contains 14 residues. In DNA form, the CDR3 reads TGTGCCAGCAGTCGGACAGGGGTCCCCTACGAGCAGTACTTC. Protein product: CASSRTGVPYEQYF.

The rearrangement uses TRBV5-1 and TRBJ2-7; TRBD1 aligns across 7 bases. The V gene's germline CDR1 is SGHRS and CDR2 YFSETQ. The V gene end was trimmed by 1 base and the J gene end by 3 bases; junction bases not matched to a gene: 7. There are 15 residues in the CDR3. This chain's CDR3 is CASSLTGQVLYEQYF. CDR3 sequence (DNA): TGCGCCAGCAGCTTGACCGGACAGGTTCTCTACGAGCAGTACTTC.

The V and J genes are TRBV21-1 and TRBJ2-5; the table's D call, TRBD2, was not checked against the DNA. TRBV21-1 is shown as a pseudogene. The CDR3 runs to 16 residues. CDR3: CASSRATSGVQETQYF. Written as DNA, the CDR3 is TGTGCCAGCAGCAGGGCGACTAGCGGGGTTCAAGAGACCCAGTACTTC.

This sequence joins TRBV27 and TRBJ2-3; 7 bases fit TRBD2. Trimming cost V 5 bases and J 2 bases; bases outside gene matches: 13. The CDR3 length is 17 residues. Germline V gene data show CDR1 as MNHEY and CDR2 as SMNVEV (reference sequence). The DNA for the CDR3 is TGTGCCAGCAGTCCGCTCCTTGTTAGCGGGCACACAGATACGCAGTATTTT. Translating it yields CASSPLLVSGHTDTQYF.

This sequence joins TRBV28 and TRBJ2-2; D unresolved. CDR3 size: 13 residues. Trimming pared 4 bases from V and 1 base from J, leaving 4 bases between. The germline V gene encodes CDR1 MDHEN and CDR2 SYDVKM. This CDR3 is CASSSLNTGELFF. Written as DNA, the CDR3 is TGTGCCAGCAGTTCTTTGAACACCGGGGAGCTGTTTTTT. The full variable domain, completed using reference TRBV28 and TRBJ2-2, is DVKVTQSSRYLVKRTGEKVFLECVQDMDHENMFWYRQDPGLGLRLIYFSYDVKMKEKGDIPEGYSVSREKKERFSLILESASTNQTSMYLCASSSLNTGELFFGEGSRLTVL.

This chain uses TRBV5-1 with TRBJ2-5; D not resolved. V was pared by 4 bases and J by 0 bases, with 13 bases between. The germline V gene has CDR1 SGHRS and CDR2 YFSETQ. The CDR3 has 15 residues. The CDR3 nucleotides read TGCGCCAGCAGCCGCCGACCCGGAAACCAAGAGACCCAGTACTTC. It specifies CASSRRPGNQETQYF.

This clone appeared a single time. The chain has TRBV7-6 and TRBJ1-2; 9 bases match TRBD1. Germline V gene lookup returns CDR1 SGHVS and CDR2 FNYEAQ. Unmatched junction bases numbered 9, after V lost 5 bases and J lost 8 bases. The CDR3 spans 14 residues. The CDR3 protein is CASSPGQGTGGYTF. In DNA, the CDR3 is TGTGCCAGCAGCCCCGGACAGGGGACGGGCGGCTACACCTTC.

The chain uses TRBV9 and TRBJ2-7; the D gene could be TRBD1 or TRBD2 (5 bases each). V was shortened by 3 bases and J by 3 bases, with 10 bases between the two germline ends. The CDR3 length is 13 residues. Germline CDR1 is SGDLS and CDR2 is YYNGEE. CDR3 amino acids: CASSARDHYEQYF. The CDR3 region has the DNA TGTGCCAGCAGCGCCCGGGACCACTACGAGCAGTACTTC.

This chain uses TRBV7-3 with TRBJ2-3; TRBD2 agrees at 8 bases. Looked up from germline, CDR1 is SGHTA and CDR2 is FQGTGA. This CDR3 comprises 15 residues. After removal of 2 bases from V and 3 bases from J, the junction contained 4 bases not matched to a gene. The CDR3 nucleotides read TGTGCCAGCAGCTTATATGGCGGGGGGACAGATACGCAGTATTTT. It encodes CASSLYGGGTDTQYF.

This clone occurred once. The chain recombines TRBV6-5 with TRBJ1-1; D ambiguous. The CDR3 runs to 16 residues. The germline gives CDR1 MNHEY, CDR2 SVGAGI. Trimming took off 0 bases at V and 0 bases at J, with 11 bases between the two ends. CDR3 amino acids: CASSYSGGQMNTEAFF. CDR3 DNA: TGTGCCAGCAGTTACTCAGGAGGGCAAATGAACACTGAAGCTTTCTTT.

The chain uses TRBV10-2 and TRBJ2-3, with D tentatively TRBD1 (6 bases). CDR1 WSHSY and CDR2 SAAADI come from the germline V gene. The CDR3 has 15 residues. Trimming took 3 bases from V and 6 from J, leaving 16 bases between them. The DNA for the CDR3 is TGCGCCAGCAGTGAAACCGCAGGGGTTAAGGATACGCAGTATTTT. Translated, it gives CASSETAGVKDTQYF.

Only one count was recorded for this clone. The chain links TRBV10-2 to TRBJ2-5, with no clear D. V dropped 6 bases and J dropped 2 bases, with 4 bases sitting between them. The CDR3 sequence is 11 residues long. Germline CDR1 and CDR2: WSHSY and SAAADI. CDR3 DNA sequence: TGCGCCAGCAGGACACAAGAGACCCAGTACTTC. This codes for CASRTQETQYF.

V gene TRBV27 combines with J gene TRBJ2-7, with 13 positions matching TRBD2. The V gene end was trimmed by 5 bases and the J gene end by 4 bases; junction bases not matched to a gene: 8. The germline V gene has CDR1 MNHEY and CDR2 SMNVEV (reference sequence). The CDR3 is made up of 16 amino acids. The CDR3: CASSQPTSGGLYEQYF. In DNA, the CDR3 is TGTGCCAGCAGTCAACCGACTAGCGGGGGGCTATACGAGCAGTACTTC.

CDR3 coding DNA: TGTGCCAGCAGCTTGGACGTGAGCTCCTACAATGAGCAGTTCTTC. Translated: CASSLDVSSYNEQFF. The V and J genes are TRBV11-3 and TRBJ2-1, with D unresolved. Germline V gives CDR1 SGHNT, CDR2 YENEEA. Trimming shortened V by 3 bases and J by 0 bases, and 9 bases separated the two germline ends. There are 15 residues in the CDR3.

As DNA, the CDR3 is TGTGCCAGCAGCCCCCCAAGGGGACCCATCCCAGATACGCAGTATTTT. Translated: CASSPPRGPIPDTQYF. V gene TRBV9 combines with J gene TRBJ2-3, with D perhaps TRBD1 or TRBD2 (5 bases each). Deletions cut 4 bases from V and 4 bases from J, with 19 bases between. The CDR3 runs to 16 residues. Germline V CDR1 and CDR2: SGDLS, YYNGEE.

This chain links TRBV9 with TRBJ1-2; 7 nucleotides align to TRBD1. V dropped 0 bases and J dropped 6; count of bases not matched to a gene: 14. The CDR3 is 17 amino acids. CDR1 is SGDLS, CDR2 YYNGEE, per germline. Here the CDR3 DNA reads TGTGCCAGCAGCGTAGTGGGAGGGGACAGCGGGAAAGATGGCTACACCTTC. This sequence encodes CASSVVGGDSGKDGYTF. The full variable domain, rest sourced from reference TRBV9 and TRBJ1-2, is DSGVTQTPKHLITATGQRVTLRCSPRSGDLSVYWYQQSLDQGLQFLIQYYNGEERAKGNILERFSAQQFPDLHSELNLSSLELGDSALYFCASSVVGGDSGKDGYTFGSGTRLTVV.